This TCR beta chain was identified in a study of chemoradiotherapy in HPV16-positive cancers. A word on this clone: Its antigen is still unknown.

Using immunoSEQ multiplex PCR, the repertoire was profiled, and TCRdb retains in-frame clones only, with some absent. The repertoire holds over 15,000 clones, with approximately 79% as singletons. Repertoires were sampled repeatedly during chemoradiotherapy. The study's findings and limits: The functional HPV-specific definition rests on just a couple of HPV16-positive patients.

CDR3 size: 13 residues. Trimming shortened V by 4 bases and J by 5 bases, and 11 bases separated the two germline ends. CDR1 is SGHDN and CDR2 is FVKESK in the germline V gene. The chain employs TRBV14 and TRBJ2-5; D is unclear. Sampling was done from a patient who underwent chemoradiotherapy. The clonotype was recovered from a human donor with HPV-associated anogenital cancer. The CDR3 sequence is CASSRAFRETQYF. In DNA form, the CDR3 reads TGTGCCAGCAGCCGGGCCTTTCGGGAGACCCAGTACTTC.